The text below deals with one T cell receptor (beta chain). Trimming removed 4 bases from V and 3 bases from J; junction bases left unmatched: 4. This CDR3 has 14 amino acids. The germline gives CDR1 LNHDA, CDR2 SQIVND (reference sequence). These data belong to a study of blood T cell repertoires in COVID-19. Study context: Researchers got acute and convalescent COVID-19 samples from the United States, Italy and Spain. PBMCs, B-cell-depleted T cells, or T cells were the source of the cDNA or gDNA that made up the material.

While infection was still active, Seattle patients were enrolled and then followed longitudinally. Per the authors' pipeline: Amplification from reference gene primers served as the basis for estimated nucleated cell counts. This table comes from immunoSEQ multiplex PCR, and its TCRdb copy is limited to in-frame clones, with some not included. That table supplies the V and J calls and clone size; D and trimming were determined from the DNA. The table lists under 150,000 clones, 90% of them singletons. The chain uses TRBV19 and TRBJ2-7; 9 bases align to TRBD2. The TCR was taken from a man aged 55 to 70 with COVID-19, enrolled during active disease. Sequencing input: peripheral blood. The CDR3 DNA reads as TGTGCCAGTAGTAACGGACTAGCGAACTACGAGCAGTACTTC. Translating it yields CASSNGLANYEQYF. Full variable domain (outside the CDR3, taken from reference TRBV19 and TRBJ2-7): DGGITQSPKYLFRKEGQNVTLSCEQNLNHDAMYWYRQDPGQGLRLIYYSQIVNDFQKGDIAEGYSVSREKKESFPLTVTSAQKNPTAFYLCASSNGLANYEQYFGPGTRLTVT.